Presented here are 14 T cell receptor beta chains from one specimen sequenced in a study of T cells in Graves' hyperthyroidism and ophthalmopathy. RNA transcripts provided the source from which TCR beta CDR3 regions were amplified. The HTBI primer set drove a first-round RT-PCR of the TCR CDR3. One entry per CDR3 protein results from TCRdb running MiXCR on the multiplex PCR reads. This table has about 420,000 distinct CDR3 sequences, around 13% appearing once. The sequencing sample was made of blood. The receptor set was obtained from a woman aged 18-29 years with Graves' hyperthyroidism.

The gene calls are TRBV28 and TRBJ2-7; D remains ambiguous. In germline, CDR1 is MDHEN, CDR2 SYDVKM. V lost 6 bases, J lost 4 bases, and 16 bases lay in between. The CDR3 totals 14 residues. In nucleotides, the CDR3 is TGTGCCAGCAGCACCTACCTTGGGCGGTACGAGCAGTACTTC. Amino acids: CASSTYLGRYEQYF.

The chain recombines TRBV7-6 with TRBJ2-5, with 10 positions matching TRBD2. This CDR3 is built from 16 residues. Germline CDR1 and CDR2: SGHVS and FNYEAQ. V was clipped by 5 bases and J by 5 bases; unmatched bases: 11. The CDR3 protein is CASSQSSGRPRETQYF. Written as DNA, the CDR3 is TGTGCCAGCAGCCAAAGTAGCGGGAGGCCCCGGGAGACCCAGTACTTC.

This clonotype has ten or more counts. For the CDR3, the DNA is TGTGCCAGCAGGGGGACTAGCGGAACTGACAATGAGCAGTTCTTC. Translating it yields CASRGTSGTDNEQFF. The chain has TRBV12-3 or TRBV12-4 and TRBJ2-1; 11 bases fit TRBD2. This CDR3 contains 15 residues. J was trimmed by 5 bases and V by 6 bases; bases with no gene match: 6.

This clonotype was picked up many times. This chain uses TRBV7-9 with TRBJ2-5; D perhaps matches TRBD2 (5 bases). The CDR3 spans 13 residues. V lost 2 bases, J lost 5 bases, and 9 bases lay in between. CDR1 SEHNR and CDR2 FQNEAQ come from the germline V gene (reference sequence). The CDR3 nucleotides are TGTGCCAGCAGCTTACCCCCGGGGGAGACCCAGTACTTC. Protein: CASSLPPGETQYF.

For this clonotype: It is likely a read error, because the conserved phenylalanine at the end of the CDR3 is missing. The V gene is TRBV27, the J gene TRBJ1-4; perhaps TRBD1 as D (5 bases). The V gene's germline CDR1 is MNHEY and CDR2 SMNVEV (reference sequence). The CDR3 sequence is 14 residues long. V shed 5 bases and J shed 8 bases, with 15 bases lying between them. In DNA, the CDR3 is TGTGCCAGCAGTCCCGCGGGGCGTCGGGAAAAACTGTTTTCT. Amino acid sequence: CASSPAGRREKLFS.

This clonotype was detected ten times or more. The chain joins TRBV6-1 to TRBJ2-1; 8 nucleotides agree with TRBD1. V was clipped by 5 bases and J by 9 bases; unmatched bases: 12. Per germline, CDR1 MNHNS and CDR2 SASEGT. The CDR3 spans 15 residues. This CDR3 reads CASSSDRTGWSEQFF. Written as DNA, the CDR3 is TGTGCCAGCAGTTCTGACCGGACAGGGTGGAGTGAGCAGTTCTTC.

Ten or more counts support this clonotype. The rearrangement links TRBV3-1 to TRBJ2-2; 9 bases are shared with TRBD2. V lost 4 bases, J lost 3 bases, and 9 bases stayed unmatched. Germline CDR1 reads LGHDT; CDR2 reads YNNKEL (reference sequence). CDR3 length: 17 residues. For the CDR3, the DNA is TGTGCCAGCAGCCCCCACCTTTCTAGCGGGGACACCGGGGAGCTGTTTTTT. It translates to CASSPHLSSGDTGELFF.

This clonotype has ten or more counts. This CDR3 is CSARRPQAGTQYF. The CDR3 DNA follows: TGCAGTGCTAGACGCCCTCAGGCGGGTACGCAGTATTTT. The J gene is TRBJ2-3, the V gene TRBV20-1; TRBD2 is a possible D gene (5 bases). This CDR3 has 13 residues. V was pared by 2 bases and J by 8 bases, with 14 bases between. Germline V gene lookup returns CDR1 DFQATT and CDR2 SNEGSKA (reference sequence).

This clonotype was counted at least ten times. The rearrangement joins TRBV24-1 to TRBJ2-1, with 8 bases identical to TRBD2. Germline V gene sequence: CDR1 KGHDR, CDR2 SFDVKD. Unmatched junction bases numbered 4, after V lost 1 base and J lost 3 bases. The CDR3 spans 16 residues. The CDR3 nucleotides read TGTGCCACCAGTGATTTTATGACTAGCGTCTACAATGAGCAGTTCTTC. It codes for CATSDFMTSVYNEQFF.

This clonotype has a count of ten or more. V gene TRBV15 combines with J gene TRBJ2-1; no clear D. CDR3 length equals 15 residues. Trimming removed 5 bases at V and 1 base at J, with 12 bases between. Germline lookup yields CDR1 LNHNV and CDR2 YYDKDF (reference sequence). CDR3 loop: CATSPSAGSYNEQFF. The CDR3, as DNA: TGTGCCACCAGCCCCTCGGCAGGTTCCTACAATGAGCAGTTCTTC.

This clonotype was counted at least ten times. The genes are TRBV28 and TRBJ1-4; no definite D call. CDR1 is MDHEN, CDR2 SYDVKM, per germline. V was pared by 5 bases and J by 0 bases, with 13 bases between. The CDR3 length is 16 residues. The CDR3 region has the DNA TGTGCCAGCAGTATAACAGAGGGCGCAACTAATGAAAAACTGTTTTTT. Its translation is CASSITEGATNEKLFF.

This clonotype was observed at least ten times. The rearrangement joins TRBV5-6 to TRBJ2-7; TRBD2 is a possible D gene (5 bases). The germline CDR1 and CDR2 sequences are SGHDT and YYEEEE. The V end lost 0 bases, the J end lost 4 bases, and 8 bases lay between the germline ends. This CDR3 contains 13 residues. The chain's CDR3 is CASSLVGVYEQYF. CDR3 in DNA: TGTGCCAGCAGCTTGGTCGGGGTGTACGAGCAGTACTTC.

This clonotype has only a few counts. This chain joins TRBV3-1 and TRBJ2-6; D ambiguous. Per germline, CDR1 LGHDT and CDR2 YNNKEL (reference sequence). The V end lost 1 base, the J end lost 1 base, and 5 bases lay between the germline ends. This CDR3 comprises 15 residues. The chain's CDR3 is CASSQGRSGANVLTF. The CDR3 region has the DNA TGTGCCAGCAGCCAAGGCCGTTCTGGGGCCAACGTCCTGACTTTC.

Many counts were recorded for this clonotype. V usage is TRBV5-1 and J usage is TRBJ1-1; TRBD1 matches 7 bases. Per the germline V gene, CDR1 is SGHRS and CDR2 is YFSETQ. The CDR3 extends over 13 amino acids. V shed 6 bases, J shed 1 base, and the junction held 3 bases outside the gene matches. CDR3 region: CASTQGGNTEAFF. The CDR3 DNA reads TGCGCCAGCACTCAGGGGGGGAACACTGAAGCTTTCTTT.